Below, one TCR beta chain is given with its context. The CDR3 totals 14 residues. Trimming left V 3 bases short and J 5 bases short, with 11 bases between. CDR1 is KGHSH and CDR2 is LQKENI in the germline V gene. Both 60 Vbeta primers and 13 Jbeta primers went into the PCR. Repertoires were generated with immunoSEQ multiplex PCR, while TCRdb's copy carries only in-frame clones and drops some. The repertoire includes more than 95,000 clones, 60% to 80% of them detected once, and roughly 5.9% sits in the top ten. This record comes from a study of cytomegalovirus exposure and HLA in healthy donors. The origin of this receptor is a man in his 60s in good health and CMV-seropositive. The rearrangement uses TRBV18 and TRBJ1-5; D possibly corresponds to TRBD1 (5 bases). The sample was PBMCs. The CDR3 protein is CASSPDTGDQPQHF. DNA of the CDR3: TGTGCCAGCTCACCGGATACAGGAGATCAGCCCCAGCATTTT.